The T cell receptor (beta chain) under discussion was sequenced for a study of T cells in tumors after PD-1 blockade. Overall study: Some patients also took daily vismodegib 150 mg during anti-PD-1 treatment.

Here immunoSEQ multiplex PCR was the method, and the copy in TCRdb shows in-frame clones only, minus some. The repertoire has about 15,000 clones, over 75% of them found once; the top ten carry approximately 22%. The germline CDR1 and CDR2 sequences are SNHLY and FYNNEI. The CDR3 length is 16 residues. The V gene end was trimmed by 6 bases and the J gene end by 4 bases; junction bases not matched to a gene: 5. Details on this clone: No antigen is known for it.

Study observations and caveats: Some novel exhausted tumor clones appeared in pre-treatment blood, suggesting peripheral recruitment.

This clonotype was sampled from a human donor with basal cell carcinoma. Sequences were derived from PBMCs, sampled after anti-PD-1 treatment. This chain joins TRBV2 and TRBJ2-2, with 13 bases that match TRBD2. The CDR3: CASRELAGGFTGELFF. Here the CDR3 DNA reads TGTGCCAGCAGAGAACTAGCGGGGGGGTTCACCGGGGAGCTGTTTTTT.